What follows is one T cell receptor (beta chain) and its context. Authors' analysis steps: The assay estimated nucleated cells by amplifying reference gene primers. Clones were sequenced by immunoSEQ multiplex PCR, and TCRdb holds only the in-frame ones, with some missing. D and trimming come from the DNA, and the V and J calls and clone size come from that table. Of approximately 31,000 clones listed, around nine tenths are singletons. The V gene's germline CDR1 is SEHNR and CDR2 FQNEAQ (reference sequence). With 5 bases removed from V and 6 bases from J, the gap between germline ends came to 20 bases. This CDR3 has 15 residues. This entry comes from a study of blood T cell repertoires in COVID-19. The overall study: From the United States, Italy and Spain came samples of acute and convalescent COVID-19. PBMCs, B-cell-depleted T cells, or T cells were the source of the cDNA or gDNA that made up the material.

Sequenced sample: peripheral blood. This TCR was sampled from a human donor with active COVID-19. The donor label of this sample is uncertain. The chain is built from TRBV7-9 and TRBJ2-7, with D perhaps TRBD2 (6 bases). DNA of the CDR3: TGTGCCAGCAGCCCACGGGGGAAACCTCCGGGCGAGCAGTACTTC. It specifies CASSPRGKPPGEQYF.